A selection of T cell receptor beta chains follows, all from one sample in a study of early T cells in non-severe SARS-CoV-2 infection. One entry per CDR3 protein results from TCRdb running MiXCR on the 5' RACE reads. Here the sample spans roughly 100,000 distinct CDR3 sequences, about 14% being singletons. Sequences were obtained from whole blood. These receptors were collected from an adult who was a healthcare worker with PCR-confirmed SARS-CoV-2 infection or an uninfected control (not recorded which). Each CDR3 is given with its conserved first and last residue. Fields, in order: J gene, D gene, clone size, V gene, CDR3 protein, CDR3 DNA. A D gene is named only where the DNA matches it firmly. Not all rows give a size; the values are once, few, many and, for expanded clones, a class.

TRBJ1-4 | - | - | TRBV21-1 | CASSKSGQGVNEKLFF | TGTGCCAGCAGCAAATCCGGACAGGGGGTTAATGAAAAACTGTTTTTT
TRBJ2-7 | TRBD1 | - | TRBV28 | CASGTVSYEQYF | TGTGCCAGCGGGACAGTCTCCTACGAGCAGTACTTC
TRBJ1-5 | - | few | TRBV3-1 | CASSQGPPGQGPQHF | TGTGCCAGCAGCCAAGGCCCGCCGGGGCAGGGACCCCAGCATTTT
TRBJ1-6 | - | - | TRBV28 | CASSSDSNNSPLHF | TGTGCCAGCAGTTCTGACAGCAACAATTCACCCCTCCACTTT
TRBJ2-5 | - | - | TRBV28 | CASSLPVWRKTQYF | TGTGCCAGCAGTTTACCAGTCTGGCGAAAGACCCAGTACTTC
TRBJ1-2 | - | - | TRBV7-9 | CASSPVGVNYGYTF | TGTGCCAGCAGCCCAGTAGGGGTTAACTATGGCTACACCTTC
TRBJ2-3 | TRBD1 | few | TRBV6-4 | CASSAGDRDTDTQYF | TGTGCCAGCAGTGCGGGGGACAGGGACACAGATACGCAGTATTTT
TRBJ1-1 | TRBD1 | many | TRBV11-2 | CASSLGTGATADTEAFF | TGTGCCAGCAGCTTAGGGACAGGGGCTACCGCTGACACTGAAGCTTTCTTT
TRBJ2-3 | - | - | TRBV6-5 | CASSDLRGLRGTDTQYF | TGTGCCAGCAGTGATCTCCGGGGGCTGCGGGGCACAGATACGCAGTATTTT
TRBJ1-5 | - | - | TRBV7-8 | CASSLARVSNQPQHF | TGTGCCAGCAGCTTAGCGCGGGTTAGCAATCAGCCCCAGCATTTT
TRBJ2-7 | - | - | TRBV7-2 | CASSFADSRSEQYF | TGTGCCAGCAGCTTTGCGGACAGTAGGAGCGAGCAGTACTTC
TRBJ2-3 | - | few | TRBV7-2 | CASSRSHSTDTQYF | TGTGCCAGCAGCCGTAGCCATAGCACAGATACGCAGTATTTT
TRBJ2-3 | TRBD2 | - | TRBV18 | CASSPGLAGADGDTQYF | TGTGCCAGCTCGCCGGGACTAGCGGGGGCCGATGGGGATACGCAGTATTTT
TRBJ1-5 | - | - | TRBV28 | CASSRDGYSNQPQHF | TGTGCCAGCAGTCGGGACGGATATAGCAATCAGCCCCAGCATTTT
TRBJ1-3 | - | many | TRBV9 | CASSVEGTRYRDSGNTIYF | TGTGCCAGCAGCGTAGAGGGGACGCGGTACAGGGACTCTGGAAACACCATATATTTT
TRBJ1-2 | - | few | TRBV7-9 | CASILDRHYGYTF | TGTGCCAGCATCCTCGACAGGCATTATGGCTACACCTTC
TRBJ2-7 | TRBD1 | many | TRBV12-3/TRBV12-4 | CASSARQGATYEQYF | TGTGCCAGCAGTGCCCGACAGGGGGCCACCTACGAGCAGTACTTC
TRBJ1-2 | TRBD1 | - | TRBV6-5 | CASSLGQGIYGYTF | TGTGCCAGCAGTTTGGGACAGGGCATCTATGGCTACACCTTC
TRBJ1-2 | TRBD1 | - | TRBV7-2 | CASSPLTGNYGYTF | TGTGCCAGCAGCCCCTTGACAGGGAATTATGGCTACACCTTC
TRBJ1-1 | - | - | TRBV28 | CASSPVLNTEAFF | TGTGCCAGCAGTCCAGTACTGAACACTGAAGCTTTCTTT
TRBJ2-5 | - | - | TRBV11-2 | CASSLRIQGGRETQYF | TGTGCCAGCAGCTTACGTATACAGGGCGGCAGGGAGACCCAGTACTTC
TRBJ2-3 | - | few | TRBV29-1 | CSVGAGGGDTQYF | TGCAGCGTTGGGGCAGGGGGAGGAGATACGCAGTATTTT
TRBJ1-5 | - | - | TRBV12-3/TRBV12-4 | CASSLAANQPQHF | TGTGCCAGCAGTTTAGCTGCCAATCAGCCCCAGCATTTT
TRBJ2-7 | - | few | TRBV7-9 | CASSPSSGYNYEQYF | TGTGCCAGCAGCCCTTCATCGGGGTACAACTACGAGCAGTACTTC
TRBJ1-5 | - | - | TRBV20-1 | CSARKGGERPQHF | TGCAGTGCTAGAAAGGGCGGGGAGAGGCCCCAGCATTTT
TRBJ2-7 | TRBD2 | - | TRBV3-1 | CASSQGGFVTYEQYF | TGTGCCAGCAGCCAGGGAGGGTTTGTTACCTACGAGCAGTACTTC
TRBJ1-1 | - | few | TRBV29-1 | CSVDRPRDPNTEAFF | TGCAGCGTTGATCGGCCCAGGGACCCGAACACTGAAGCTTTCTTT
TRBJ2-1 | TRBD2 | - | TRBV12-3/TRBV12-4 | CASIPQGLAGIYDEQFF | TGTGCCAGCATCCCCCAGGGACTAGCGGGGATCTACGATGAGCAGTTCTTC
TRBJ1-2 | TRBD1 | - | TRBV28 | CASTPGGGPGYTF | TGTGCCAGCACTCCAGGGGGAGGGCCTGGCTACACCTTC
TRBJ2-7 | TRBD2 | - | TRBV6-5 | CASSGSGTSSYEQYF | TGTGCCAGCAGTGGCTCCGGGACTAGCTCCTACGAGCAGTACTTC
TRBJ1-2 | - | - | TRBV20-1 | CSAREDRNYGYTF | TGCAGTGCTAGAGAAGATCGGAACTATGGCTACACCTTC
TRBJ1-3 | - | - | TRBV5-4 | CASSLAAAGNTIYF | TGTGCCAGCAGCTTGGCGGCAGCTGGAAACACCATATATTTT
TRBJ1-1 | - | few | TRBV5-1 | CASSLDGTSMNTEAFF | TGCGCCAGCAGCTTGGATGGCACTTCAATGAACACTGAAGCTTTCTTT
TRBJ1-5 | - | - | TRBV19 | CASRPLRGRYSNQPQHF | TGTGCCAGTAGGCCCCTCCGGGGGCGGTATAGCAATCAGCCCCAGCATTTT
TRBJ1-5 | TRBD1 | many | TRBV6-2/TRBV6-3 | CASSRQGYQPQHF | TGTGCCAGCAGCAGACAGGGTTATCAGCCCCAGCATTTT
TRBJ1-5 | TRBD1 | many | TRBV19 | CASSPDRGHDQPQHF | TGTGCCAGTAGTCCGGACAGGGGGCATGATCAGCCCCAGCATTTT
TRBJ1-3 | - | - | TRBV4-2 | CASSQGQSSGNTIYF | TGTGCCAGCAGCCAAGGACAGAGCTCTGGAAACACCATATATTTT
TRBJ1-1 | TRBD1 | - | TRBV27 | CASSLFGEGTGEAFF | TGTGCCAGCAGTTTATTTGGTGAGGGGACAGGCGAAGCTTTCTTT
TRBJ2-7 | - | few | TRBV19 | CASSIRQTAGEQYF | TGTGCCAGTAGTATTAGACAGACCGCCGGAGAGCAGTACTTC
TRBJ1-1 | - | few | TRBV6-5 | CASSYSTVKPISEAFF | TGTGCCAGCAGTTACTCGACGGTAAAGCCTATTTCTGAAGCTTTCTTT
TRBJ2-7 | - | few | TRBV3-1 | CASSQDLSVSYEQYF | TGTGCCAGCAGCCAAGATCTTTCGGTCAGCTACGAGCAGTACTTC
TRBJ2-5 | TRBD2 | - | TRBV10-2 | CASSELSSGEETQYF | TGCGCCAGCAGTGAATTGTCTAGCGGGGAGGAGACCCAGTACTTC
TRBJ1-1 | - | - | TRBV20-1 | CSARRGDTEAFF | TGCAGTGCTAGAAGAGGGGACACTGAAGCTTTCTTT
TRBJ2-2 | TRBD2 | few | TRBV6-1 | CASSEYERGDTGELFF | TGTGCCAGCAGTGAATATGAGCGGGGGGACACCGGGGAGCTGTTTTTT
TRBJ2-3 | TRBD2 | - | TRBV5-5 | CVSSFLLAGGTSTDTQYF | TGTGTCAGCAGCTTCCTTCTAGCGGGAGGAACTAGCACAGATACGCAGTATTTT